These 12 T cell receptor beta chains were sequenced from one sample in a study of blood T cell repertoires in COVID-19. The table came from immunoSEQ multiplex PCR; TCRdb's copy has only in-frame clones and leaves some out. The sample shows about 300,000 clones, 86% of them seen only once. The material sequenced was PBMCs or T cells enriched from blood (not recorded which). The receptors come from a woman aged 18-29 years who had recovered from COVID-19.

This rearrangement joins TRBV10-2 to TRBJ1-2; 9 nucleotides match TRBD1. V lost 1 base, J lost 6 bases, and 12 bases stayed unmatched. Germline CDR1 is WSHSY and CDR2 is SAAADI. CDR3 length: 17 residues. The CDR3 sequence is CASSEFRDRELWNGYTF. DNA for the CDR3: TGCGCCAGCAGTGAGTTCCGGGACAGGGAATTATGGAATGGCTACACCTTC.

For the CDR3, the DNA is TGTGCCAGCAGCTGGTCGTACGGACTAGCCCAAGAGACCCAGTACTTC. Translation gives CASSWSYGLAQETQYF. The chain recombines TRBV7-8 with TRBJ2-5, with 8 bases matching TRBD2. The CDR3 consists of 16 residues. Trimming took 4 bases from V and 1 from J; bases not matched to a gene: 8. Germline lookup yields CDR1 SGHVS and CDR2 FQNEAQ.

The genes are TRBV2 and TRBJ2-7; D is possibly TRBD1 (6 bases). The CDR3 is 13 amino acids. Germline V gene lookup returns CDR1 SNHLY and CDR2 FYNNEI. V was cut by 6 bases and J by 0 bases, with 9 bases left in between. The CDR3 DNA sequence: TGTGCCAGCAGGGCGGACAGCTCCTACGAGCAGTACTTC. This sequence encodes CASRADSSYEQYF.

V usage is TRBV7-8 and J usage is TRBJ2-2; the D gene is possibly TRBD1 (7 bases). The CDR3 extends over 20 amino acids. The V gene lost 5 bases and the J gene lost 0 bases, with 25 bases spanning the gap. Germline V gene data show CDR1 as SGHVS and CDR2 as FQNEAQ. The CDR3 nucleotides are TGTGCCAGCAGCCCAGAATTGCAGGGGGGACACACGACGAACACCGGGGAGCTGTTTTTT. Encoded protein: CASSPELQGGHTTNTGELFF.

This sequence joins TRBV4-1 and TRBJ1-2; 12 bases are shared with TRBD1. In germline, CDR1 is MGHRA, CDR2 YSYEKL. V lost 4 bases and J lost 4; bases outside the gene matches: 7. This CDR3 region has 16 residues. CDR3 loop: CASSPGQGALGYGYTF. CDR3 DNA: TGCGCCAGCAGCCCGGGACAGGGGGCACTTGGCTATGGCTACACCTTC.

CDR3 residues: CASSLAAASAEAFF. The CDR3 DNA reads as TGTGCCAGCAGCTTAGCGGCAGCTAGCGCTGAAGCTTTCTTT. The rearrangement links TRBV7-9 to TRBJ1-1; D gene unclear. The germline V and J ends were trimmed by 0 bases and 6 bases, with 11 bases remaining between them. The CDR3 sequence is 14 residues long. Germline lookup yields CDR1 SEHNR and CDR2 FQNEAQ (reference sequence). Full variable domain (rest looked up from reference TRBV7-9 and TRBJ1-1): DTGVSQNPRHKITKRGQNVTFRCDPISEHNRLYWYRQTLGQGPEFLTYFQNEAQLEKSRLLSDRFSAERPKGSFSTLEIQRTEQGDSAMYLCASSLAAASAEAFFGQGTRLTVV.

This sequence joins TRBV7-2 and TRBJ1-1; weak D call: TRBD1 (5 bases). CDR3 length: 15 amino acids. Germline V gene sequence: CDR1 SGHTA, CDR2 FQGNSA. V was cut by 5 bases and J by 0 bases, with 13 bases left in between. The CDR3 DNA is TGTGCCAGCAGCGCTCGACAGTATATGAACACTGAAGCTTTCTTT. It translates to CASSARQYMNTEAFF.

The chain carries TRBV5-5 and TRBJ1-4; 9 bases agree with TRBD1. The CDR3 sequence is 14 residues long. V trimming: 5 bases; J trimming: 8 bases; junction bases outside the gene matches: 7. The germline gives CDR1 SGHKS, CDR2 YYEKEE (reference sequence). This chain's CDR3 is CASRPDRGDEKLFF. The CDR3 DNA reads TGTGCCAGCAGACCGGACAGGGGAGACGAAAAACTGTTTTTT.

The chain uses TRBV27 and TRBJ2-3; 7 bases agree with TRBD1. Germline V gives CDR1 MNHEY, CDR2 SMNVEV (reference sequence). The CDR3 totals 16 residues. J was trimmed by 0 bases and V by 5 bases; bases with no gene match: 8. The CDR3 DNA sequence: TGTGCCAGCAGTCCAGGGACAGTTCCTAGCACAGATACGCAGTATTTT. This translates into CASSPGTVPSTDTQYF.

This sequence joins TRBV27 and TRBJ2-7; TRBD2 agrees at 10 bases. The CDR3 runs 14 residues. Germline CDR1 MNHEY, CDR2 SMNVEV (reference sequence). The CDR3 coding sequence is TGTGCTACCAGCGCCCTAGCGGGAGCCTACGAGCAGTACTTC. Translated: CATSALAGAYEQYF.

V usage is TRBV10-3 and J usage is TRBJ2-3; a possible D gene is TRBD2 (5 bases). Germline CDR1 is ENHRY and CDR2 is SYGVKD. V lost 0 bases and J lost 6, with 13 bases in between. The CDR3 runs 15 residues. CDR3 protein: CAISESTGERDTQYF. CDR3 nucleotide sequence: TGTGCCATCAGTGAGTCGACCGGGGAGCGGGATACGCAGTATTTT.

The CDR3: CAWSVLGFNYGYTF. DNA of the CDR3: TGTGCCTGGAGTGTACTAGGGTTTAACTATGGCTACACCTTC. The chain links TRBV30 to TRBJ1-2; D is unresolved. This CDR3 comprises 14 residues. Germline V gene lookup returns CDR1 GTSNPN and CDR2 SVGIG (reference sequence). V shed 0 bases and J shed 1 base, with 9 bases lying between them.